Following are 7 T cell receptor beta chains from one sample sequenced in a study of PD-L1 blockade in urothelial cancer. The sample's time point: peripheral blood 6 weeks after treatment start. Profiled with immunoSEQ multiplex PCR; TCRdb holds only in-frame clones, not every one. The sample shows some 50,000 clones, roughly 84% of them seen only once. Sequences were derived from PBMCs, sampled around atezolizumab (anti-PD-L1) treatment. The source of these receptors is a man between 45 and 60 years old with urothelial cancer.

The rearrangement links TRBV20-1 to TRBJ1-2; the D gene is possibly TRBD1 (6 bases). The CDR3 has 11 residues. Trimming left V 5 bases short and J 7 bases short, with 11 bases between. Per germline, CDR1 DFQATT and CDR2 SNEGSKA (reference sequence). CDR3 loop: CSAQQGSGYTF. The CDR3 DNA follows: TGCAGTGCTCAACAGGGAAGTGGCTACACCTTC.

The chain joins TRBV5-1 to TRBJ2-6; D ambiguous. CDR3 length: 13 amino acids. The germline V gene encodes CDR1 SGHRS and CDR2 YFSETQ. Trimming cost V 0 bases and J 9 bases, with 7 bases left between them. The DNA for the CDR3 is TGCGCCAGCAGCTTGGACAGTCTCAACGTCCTGACTTTC. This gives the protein CASSLDSLNVLTF.

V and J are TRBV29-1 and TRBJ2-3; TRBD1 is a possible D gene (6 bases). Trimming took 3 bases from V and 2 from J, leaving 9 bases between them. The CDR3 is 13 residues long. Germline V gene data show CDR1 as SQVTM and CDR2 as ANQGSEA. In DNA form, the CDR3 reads TGCAGCGTTGACACAGGGAACACAGATACGCAGTATTTT. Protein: CSVDTGNTDTQYF.

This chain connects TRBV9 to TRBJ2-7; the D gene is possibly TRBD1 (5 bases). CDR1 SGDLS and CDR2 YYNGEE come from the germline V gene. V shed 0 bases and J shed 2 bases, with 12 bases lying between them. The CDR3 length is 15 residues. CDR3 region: CASSVAAGSAYEQYF. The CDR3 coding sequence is TGTGCCAGCAGCGTAGCGGCAGGGTCTGCCTACGAGCAGTACTTC.

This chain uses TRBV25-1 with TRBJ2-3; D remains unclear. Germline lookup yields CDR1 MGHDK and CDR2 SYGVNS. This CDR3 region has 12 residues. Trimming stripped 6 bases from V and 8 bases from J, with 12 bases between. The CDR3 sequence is CASSEALGTQYF. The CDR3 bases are TGTGCCAGCAGCGAGGCATTGGGTACGCAGTATTTT.

CDR3 amino acids: CSVEESGVFYGYTF. CDR3 coding DNA: TGCAGCGTTGAAGAGTCAGGGGTTTTCTATGGCTACACCTTC. The chain has TRBV29-1 and TRBJ1-2, with D tentatively TRBD1 (6 bases). Germline-derived CDR1 and CDR2 are SQVTM and ANQGSEA. The V end lost 0 bases, the J end lost 4 bases, and 12 bases lay between the germline ends. This CDR3 has 14 amino acids.

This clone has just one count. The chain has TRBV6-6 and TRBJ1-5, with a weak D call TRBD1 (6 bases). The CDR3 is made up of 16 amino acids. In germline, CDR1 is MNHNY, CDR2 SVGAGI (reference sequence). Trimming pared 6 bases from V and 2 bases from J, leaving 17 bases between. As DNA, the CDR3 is TGTGCCAGCAGATTGACTGGACAGATGGGCAATCAGCCCCAGCATTTT. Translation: CASRLTGQMGNQPQHF.